This TCR beta chain was profiled in a study of cytomegalovirus exposure and HLA in healthy donors. Looking at the study overall: The 120 or so validation repertoires were reported in a later analysis to have been generated on the same platform as the roughly 720 first-cohort repertoires.

Here immunoSEQ multiplex PCR was the method, and the copy in TCRdb shows in-frame clones only, minus some. This sample carries about 150,000 clones, 70% to 90% of them seen once, and the ten largest clones take around 3%. The validation cohort, a group of more than 95 subjects, included the donors and was separate from the roughly 670-subject first cohort. This CDR3 spans 15 amino acids. The ends were cut back, 2 bases at V and 0 bases at J, with 9 bases in the middle. The germline V gene has CDR1 MNHEY and CDR2 SVGAGI. This clone was observed a handful of times. Its matching antigen is unknown. Findings and caveats of the study: TCR beta chains numbering some 160 were designated cytomegalovirus-associated. Many donors shared some public TCRs, even though most TCR sequences were rare.

This clonotype was obtained from a man in his late teens or twenties in good health and CMV-seronegative. The specimen sequenced was PBMCs. The J gene is TRBJ2-3, the V gene TRBV6-5; a possible D gene is TRBD2 (6 bases). The CDR3 is CASSYRLESTDTQYF. The CDR3, as DNA: TGTGCCAGCAGTTACCGACTAGAAAGCACAGATACGCAGTATTTT.